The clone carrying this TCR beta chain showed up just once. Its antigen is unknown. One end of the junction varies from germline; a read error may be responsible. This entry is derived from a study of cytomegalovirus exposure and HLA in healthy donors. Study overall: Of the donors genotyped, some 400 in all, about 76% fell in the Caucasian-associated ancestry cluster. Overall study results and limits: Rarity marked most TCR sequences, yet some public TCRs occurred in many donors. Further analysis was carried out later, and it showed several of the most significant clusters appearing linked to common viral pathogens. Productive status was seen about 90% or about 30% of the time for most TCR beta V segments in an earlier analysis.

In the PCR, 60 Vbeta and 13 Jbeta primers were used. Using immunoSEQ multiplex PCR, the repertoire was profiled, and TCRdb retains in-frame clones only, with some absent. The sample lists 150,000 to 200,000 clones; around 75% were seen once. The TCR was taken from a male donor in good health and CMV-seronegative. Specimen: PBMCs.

The CDR3 loop is CANSEFPATGELFF. The CDR3 DNA reads TGTGCCAACAGTGAATTCCCCGCGACCGGGGAGCTGTTTTTT. The chain combines TRBV25-1 with TRBJ2-2, with unresolved D. The CDR3 totals 14 residues. The germline CDR1 and CDR2 sequences are MGHDK and SYGVNS.